This T cell receptor (beta chain) was captured in a study of vaccination and CD4 T cells after COVID-19. Looking at the study overall: All convalescent patients were nasal swab PCR positive for SARS-CoV-2; 9 or 10 had mild and one severe disease. As a positive control, some control cultures were given a CEFX pool, while others were given an HIV-1 Nef pool or no peptide.

CD4+ T cells that had been cultured provided DNA sequenced with the Oncomine TCR Beta short-read assay. Using the QIAamp micro DNA kit, genomic DNA was extracted from the CD4+ T cells that had been cultured. TCRdb passed the PCR reads through MiXCR, listing each CDR3 protein once. The sample has tens of thousands of distinct CDR3 sequences; nearly 50% are singletons. Turning to this clonotype: The antigen remains unidentified.

The germline V and J ends were trimmed by 2 bases and 3 bases, with 10 bases remaining between them. The length of the CDR3 is 14 residues. Sample treatment: roughly 11-day PBMC culture with coronavirus spike peptide pools or control peptides (ViraFEST assay). A half-volume replacement of the medium with fresh IL-2 medium was performed on days 3 and 7. This chain uses TRBV12-3 or TRBV12-4 with TRBJ1-1; D might be TRBD1 (5 bases). The source is a human donor who had recovered from COVID-19. Source material: CD4+ T cells from blood, cultured in vitro. CDR3 sequence reads: CASSLRGGDTEAFF. CDR3 in DNA: TGTGCCAGCAGTTTAAGGGGAGGAGACACTGAAGCTTTCTTT.